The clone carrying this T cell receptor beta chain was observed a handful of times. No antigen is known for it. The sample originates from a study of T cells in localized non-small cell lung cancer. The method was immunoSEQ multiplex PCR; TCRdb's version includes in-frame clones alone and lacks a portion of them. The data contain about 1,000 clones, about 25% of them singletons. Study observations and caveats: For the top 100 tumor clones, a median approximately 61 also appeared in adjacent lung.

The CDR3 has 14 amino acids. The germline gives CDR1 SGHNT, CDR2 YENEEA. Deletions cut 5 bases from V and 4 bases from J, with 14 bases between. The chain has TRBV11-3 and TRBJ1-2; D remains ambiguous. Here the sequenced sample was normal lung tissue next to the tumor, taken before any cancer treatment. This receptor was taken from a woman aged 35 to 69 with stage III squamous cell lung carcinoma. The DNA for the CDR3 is TGTGCCAGCAGCCCCGCCGGGGAACCCTATGGCTACACCTTC. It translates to CASSPAGEPYGYTF.